The 22 T cell receptor beta chains in this list originate from one sample, sequenced in a study of OX40 agonist ivuxolimab in advanced cancers. The data were produced by immunoSEQ multiplex PCR, yet TCRdb's version contains in-frame clones alone and is incomplete. The data contain about 19,000 clones, less than 95% of them singletons. This material consisted of CD4+ or CD8+ T cells sorted from blood, taken in a trial of the OX40 agonist ivuxolimab. Receptor source: an adult with an advanced solid tumor such as melanoma, head and neck, liver or kidney cancer.

The V call is TRBV7-9, the J call TRBJ2-5, with 7 bases fitting TRBD1. The germline V gene has CDR1 SEHNR and CDR2 FQNEAQ (reference sequence). The ends lost 3 bases at V and 4 bases at J; junction bases unmatched: 11. The CDR3 length is 16 residues. This CDR3 reads CASSFPPRTGGETQYF. Here the CDR3 DNA reads TGTGCCAGCAGCTTCCCCCCCCGGACAGGCGGAGAGACCCAGTACTTC.

The rearrangement uses TRBV19 and TRBJ2-7; perhaps TRBD2 as D (6 bases). The CDR3 extends over 13 amino acids. Deletions cut 7 bases from V and 0 bases from J, with 10 bases between. The germline gives CDR1 LNHDA, CDR2 SQIVND (reference sequence). The DNA of the CDR3 is TGTGCCAGTAACGTGGGAGGCTCCTACGAGCAGTACTTC. Amino acid sequence: CASNVGGSYEQYF.

This clone appeared a few times. The gene calls are TRBV4-2 and TRBJ1-1; D ambiguous. Germline values: CDR1 LGHNA, CDR2 YNFKEQ. The CDR3 runs to 15 residues. V was clipped by 0 bases and J by 3 bases, with 11 bases between them. CDR3: CASSQESGIHTEAFF. The CDR3 nucleotides read TGTGCCAGCAGCCAAGAGTCAGGAATTCACACTGAAGCTTTCTTT.

V gene TRBV6-5 combines with J gene TRBJ1-5; 9 nucleotides line up with TRBD1. CDR3 length equals 15 residues. Looked up from germline, CDR1 is MNHEY and CDR2 is SVGAGI. J was trimmed by 6 bases and V by 2 bases; bases with no gene match: 5. This CDR3 is CASSYLGTGIQPQHF. For the CDR3, the DNA is TGTGCCAGCAGTTACCTAGGGACAGGGATTCAGCCCCAGCATTTT.

The J gene is TRBJ2-1, the V gene TRBV7-6, with 10 nucleotides matching TRBD2. V shed 5 bases, J shed 6 bases, and the junction held 10 bases outside the gene matches. From germline, CDR1 is SGHVS and CDR2 FNYEAQ. The CDR3 totals 16 residues. CDR3 sequence: CASSLLLAGGRNEQFF. In nucleotides, the CDR3 is TGTGCCAGCAGCCTACTGTTAGCGGGAGGTCGCAATGAGCAGTTCTTC.

This chain connects TRBV4-1 to TRBJ2-2; 8 nucleotides match TRBD2. J was trimmed by 6 bases and V by 0 bases; bases with no gene match: 6. The CDR3 contains 16 residues. Germline CDR1 and CDR2: MGHRA and YSYEKL. The CDR3 bases are TGCGCCAGCAGCCAAGATAAGCGGGAGACTTCCGGGGAGCTGTTTTTT. Its translation: CASSQDKRETSGELFF.

This clone was detected only once. J is TRBJ2-3 and V is TRBV28; 11 positions match TRBD2. The ends lost 7 bases at V and 1 base at J; junction bases unmatched: 1. Looked up from germline, CDR1 is MDHEN and CDR2 is SYDVKM. CDR3 length equals 14 residues. The CDR3 sequence: CASTLAGGTDTQYF. As DNA, the CDR3 is TGTGCCAGCACACTAGCGGGAGGCACAGATACGCAGTATTTT.

V gene TRBV28 combines with J gene TRBJ2-7, with D uncertain. Per the germline V gene, CDR1 is MDHEN and CDR2 is SYDVKM. The CDR3 covers 13 residues. V was clipped by 5 bases and J by 1 base, with 9 bases between them. CDR3 coding DNA: TGTGCCAGCAGTCAGACGGGTTCCTACGAGCAGTACTTC. Translated, it gives CASSQTGSYEQYF.

This rearrangement joins TRBV5-6 to TRBJ2-1; D perhaps matches TRBD2 (6 bases). Germline V CDR1 and CDR2: SGHDT, YYEEEE. The CDR3 sequence is 14 residues long. The ends were cut back, 0 bases at V and 8 bases at J, with 12 bases in the middle. The CDR3, as DNA: TGTGCCAGCAGCTTGGTGCGAGGAGGGGATGAGCAGTTCTTC. It codes for CASSLVRGGDEQFF.

This chain connects TRBV6-4 to TRBJ2-2; D is possibly TRBD2 (6 bases). Germline V gene sequence: CDR1 MRHNA, CDR2 SNTAGT. The CDR3 spans 16 residues. V dropped 2 bases and J dropped 3 bases, with 13 bases sitting between them. CDR3 sequence reads: CASSDDGTSHTGELFF. Here the CDR3 DNA reads TGTGCCAGCAGTGACGACGGGACTTCTCACACCGGGGAGCTGTTTTTT.

The chain couples TRBV28 to TRBJ2-1; 9 bases fit TRBD2. The J segment lost 1 base and the V segment lost 6 bases, leaving 7 bases of the junction unmatched. CDR1 is MDHEN, CDR2 SYDVKM, per germline. The CDR3 contains 16 residues. The CDR3 region has the DNA TGTGCCAGCAGGGAAGAGCGGGAGGAGTCCTACAATGAGCAGTTCTTC. It codes for CASREEREESYNEQFF.

V and J are TRBV6-1 and TRBJ1-1; 7 bases agree with TRBD1. The germline gives CDR1 MNHNS, CDR2 SASEGT. The length of the CDR3 is 12 residues. Trimming cost V 6 bases and J 4 bases; bases outside gene matches: 2. CDR3 loop: CASRTGFTEAFF. The CDR3, as DNA: TGTGCCAGCAGGACAGGGTTCACTGAAGCTTTCTTT.

DNA of the CDR3: TGCAGCGTTGCAGGTCTAGCGTTCCAAGAGACCCAGTACTTC. Amino acids: CSVAGLAFQETQYF. The gene calls are TRBV29-1 and TRBJ2-5; maybe TRBD2 (6 bases). The CDR3 is made up of 14 amino acids. The V end was cut by 4 bases, the J end by 1 base, with 13 bases between. Germline CDR1 SQVTM, CDR2 ANQGSEA.

V and J are TRBV7-9 and TRBJ2-7; no clear D gene. CDR3 size: 12 residues. V lost 2 bases to trimming and J lost 5 bases, with 7 bases between them. Germline-derived CDR1 and CDR2 are SEHNR and FQNEAQ (reference sequence). The DNA of the CDR3 is TGTGCCAGCAGCTTAAGTGGAAACGAGCAGTACTTC. Its translation is CASSLSGNEQYF.

The J gene is TRBJ2-7, the V gene TRBV11-2, with a weak D call TRBD2 (5 bases). Trimming took off 2 bases at V and 1 base at J, with 9 bases between the two ends. This CDR3 region has 14 residues. CDR1 and CDR2 (germline): SGHAT, FQNNGV. DNA of the CDR3: TGTGCCAGCAGCTTAATTAGCGAGTCCTACGAGCAGTACTTC. Translating it yields CASSLISESYEQYF.

The genes are TRBV19 and TRBJ2-1; 8 bases fit TRBD1. Germline CDR1 reads LNHDA; CDR2 reads SQIVND (reference sequence). The CDR3 length is 15 residues. The V and J ends lost 7 bases and 2 bases, in that order; junction bases with no gene match: 7. CDR3 in DNA: TGTGCCAGTAAAACCGACAGGGGTCCCTACAATGAGCAGTTCTTC. This sequence encodes CASKTDRGPYNEQFF.

This clone was seen just once. The chain combines TRBV4-1 with TRBJ2-2; maybe TRBD2 (5 bases). The V end was cut by 1 base, the J end by 4 bases, with 7 bases between. The germline gives CDR1 MGHRA, CDR2 YSYEKL. The CDR3 covers 14 residues. CDR3 sequence: CASSQVEGTGELFF. Written as DNA, the CDR3 is TGCGCCAGCAGCCAAGTCGAGGGCACCGGGGAGCTGTTTTTT.

J is TRBJ2-1 and V is TRBV2; 15 bases line up with TRBD2. V trimming: 8 bases; J trimming: 1 base; junction bases outside the gene matches: 3. The CDR3 extends over 16 amino acids. Germline V lookup: CDR1 SNHLY, CDR2 FYNNEI. CDR3 region: CASRTSGRGSYNEQFF. CDR3 DNA: TGTGCCAGCCGGACTAGCGGGAGGGGGTCCTACAATGAGCAGTTCTTC. The entire variable domain, with the rest obtained from reference TRBV2 and TRBJ2-1, is as follows: EPEVTQTPSHQVTQMGQEVILRCVPISNHLYFYWYRQILGQKVEFLVSFYNNEISEKSEIFDDQFSVERPDGSNFTLKIRSTKLEDSAMYFCASRTSGRGSYNEQFFGPGTRLTVL.

The rearrangement uses TRBV7-2 and TRBJ1-5; D is ambiguous. The CDR3 is 13 residues long. Germline values: CDR1 SGHTA, CDR2 FQGNSA. Deletions cut 1 base from V and 3 bases from J, with 4 bases between. For the CDR3, the DNA is TGTGCCAGCAGCTTAGGAGACAATCAGCCCCAGCATTTT. It translates to CASSLGDNQPQHF. Supplemented by reference TRBV7-2 and TRBJ1-5, the full variable domain reads GAGVSQSPSNKVTEKGKDVELRCDPISGHTALYWYRQSLGQGLEFLIYFQGNSAPDKSGLPSDRFSAERTGGSVSTLTIQRTQQEDSAVYLCASSLGDNQPQHFGDGTRLSIL.

CDR3 nucleotides: TGCAGCGTTTCGACAGGGAAAACTGAAGCTTTCTTT. It translates to CSVSTGKTEAFF. The gene calls are TRBV29-1 and TRBJ1-1; 7 bases fit TRBD1. V was clipped by 5 bases and J by 5 bases; unmatched bases: 5. This CDR3 is built from 12 residues. CDR1 and CDR2 from the germline V gene are SQVTM and ANQGSEA.

The rearrangement joins TRBV19 to TRBJ2-1; 8 positions agree with TRBD2. The CDR3 length is 15 residues. V lost 1 base, J lost 1 base, and 0 bases stayed unmatched. Germline lookup yields CDR1 LNHDA and CDR2 SQIVND (reference sequence). CDR3 in DNA: TGTGCCAGTAGTATAGTAGCGGGGTCCTACAATGAGCAGTTCTTC. It specifies CASSIVAGSYNEQFF.

This clone is termed medium-sized. J is TRBJ2-7 and V is TRBV10-2, with 10 nucleotides matching TRBD2. The CDR3 sequence is 16 residues long. Unmatched junction bases numbered 8, after V lost 1 base and J lost 5 bases. CDR1 and CDR2 from the germline V gene are WSHSY and SAAADI. The CDR3 protein is CASSEWEREGLNEQYF. CDR3 bases: TGCGCCAGCAGTGAGTGGGAGCGGGAGGGCCTAAACGAGCAGTACTTC.